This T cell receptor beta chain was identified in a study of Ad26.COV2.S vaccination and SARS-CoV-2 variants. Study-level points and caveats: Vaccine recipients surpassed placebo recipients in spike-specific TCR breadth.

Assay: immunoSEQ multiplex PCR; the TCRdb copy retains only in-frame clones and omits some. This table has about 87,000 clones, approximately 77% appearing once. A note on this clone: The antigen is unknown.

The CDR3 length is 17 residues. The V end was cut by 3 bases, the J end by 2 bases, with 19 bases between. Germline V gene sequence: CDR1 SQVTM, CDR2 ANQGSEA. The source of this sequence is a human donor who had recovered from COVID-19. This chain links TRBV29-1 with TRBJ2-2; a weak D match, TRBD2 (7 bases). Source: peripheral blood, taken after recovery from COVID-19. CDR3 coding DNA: TGCAGCGTTGATGCCCCGGTGGGGGGGCAAAACACCGGGGAGCTGTTTTTT. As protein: CSVDAPVGGQNTGELFF.